Following are 23 T cell receptor beta chains from one sample sequenced in a study of blood T cell repertoires in COVID-19. Data came from immunoSEQ multiplex PCR; TCRdb stores just in-frame clones and leaves some out. Of under 250,000 clones in the sample, roughly 83% are singletons; the top ten hold about 10%. The sequencing input was peripheral blood. Receptor source: a man at least 80 years old with acute or convalescent COVID-19.

Points on this clone: Germline is not matched at one junction end, which may reflect a read error. The chain employs TRBV5-1 and TRBJ2-7; D not resolved. The germline gives CDR1 SGHRS, CDR2 YFSETQ. The CDR3 spans 12 residues. CDR3 sequence: CAGSEHPYEQYF. The CDR3 DNA is TGCGCCGGCAGCGAGCACCCCTACGAGCAGTACTTC.

The chain carries TRBV30 and TRBJ2-2, with 8 bases identical to TRBD1. CDR3 length: 16 residues. The ends lost 0 bases at V and 3 bases at J; junction bases unmatched: 6. Germline V lookup: CDR1 GTSNPN, CDR2 SVGIG (reference sequence). The CDR3 nucleotides read TGTGCCTGGAGTGTATCCCCGACAGGGGACACCGGGGAGCTGTTTTTT. It specifies CAWSVSPTGDTGELFF.

By proportion, this clone is medium-sized. V and J are TRBV6-6 and TRBJ1-2; 7 positions match TRBD1. CDR1 and CDR2 from the germline V gene are MNHNY and SVGAGI (reference sequence). Losses at the gene ends were 7 bases for V and 4 bases for J; bases not matched to a gene: 3. CDR3 length equals 12 residues. CDR3 in DNA: TGTGCCAGCACCCGACAGGGCTATGGCTACACCTTC. Its protein product is CASTRQGYGYTF.

The chain uses TRBV11-2 and TRBJ2-7, with 11 bases aligning to TRBD2. Looked up from germline, CDR1 is SGHAT and CDR2 is FQNNGV. V dropped 5 bases and J dropped 7; count of bases not matched to a gene: 10. This CDR3 is built from 15 residues. The CDR3 bases are TGTGCCAGCAGCCTGATAGCGGGAGGGCCATGGGAGCAGTACTTC. Amino acid sequence: CASSLIAGGPWEQYF.

Concerning this clone itself: The identical CDR3 is also encoded by other nucleotide sequences in the sample. The chain is built from TRBV5-1 and TRBJ2-3; a possible D gene is TRBD2 (6 bases). Between the trimmed V and J ends, which lost 0 bases and 0 bases, there was a span of 11 bases. The CDR3 loop spans 16 amino acids. CDR1 is SGHRS, CDR2 YFSETQ, per germline. The CDR3 region is CASSLGTGVSTDTQYF. Written as DNA, the CDR3 is TGCGCCAGCAGCTTGGGGACGGGGGTTAGCACAGATACGCAGTATTTT.

The genes are TRBV27 and TRBJ1-5; D may be TRBD1 (6 bases). CDR1 and CDR2 (germline): MNHEY, SMNVEV (reference sequence). The length of the CDR3 is 15 residues. The V end lost 2 bases, the J end lost 5 bases, and 13 bases lay between the germline ends. CDR3 sequence: CASSLNGQPHQPQHF. The CDR3 bases are TGTGCCAGCAGTTTAAATGGACAGCCACATCAGCCCCAGCATTTT.

V is TRBV14 and J is TRBJ1-1; D ambiguous. CDR1 is SGHDN, CDR2 FVKESK, per germline. CDR3 length equals 14 residues. V lost 0 bases and J 11 bases, leaving 16 bases between the germline ends. The CDR3 protein is CASSQERTRGAAFF. CDR3 in DNA: TGTGCCAGCAGCCAAGAGCGTACCCGTGGAGCCGCTTTCTTT.

This clone was counted only a few times. This chain connects TRBV9 to TRBJ1-6; 10 bases are a match to TRBD1. This CDR3 comprises 15 residues. Unmatched junction bases numbered 14, after V lost 4 bases and J lost 16 bases. CDR1 and CDR2 from the germline V gene are SGDLS and YYNGEE. The CDR3 DNA follows: TGTGCCAGCAGCACCCTGGACAGGGGGGTAGGTTCGCTCCACTTT. This sequence encodes CASSTLDRGVGSLHF.

The chain carries TRBV2 and TRBJ1-5; 11 bases are a match to TRBD1. Trimming took 7 bases from V and 2 from J; bases not matched to a gene: 7. The CDR3 spans 16 residues. Germline assignment: CDR1 SNHLY and CDR2 FYNNEI. DNA of the CDR3: TGTGCCAGCACGGGACAGGGGGTGCGTGGCAATCAGCCCCAGCATTTT. Translated, it gives CASTGQGVRGNQPQHF.

The chain joins TRBV6-5 to TRBJ1-1; perhaps TRBD1 as D (5 bases). CDR1 is MNHEY, CDR2 SVGAGI, per germline. Trimming removed 5 bases at V and 3 bases at J, with 16 bases between. CDR3 length: 15 residues. DNA of the CDR3: TGTGCCAGCAGTCCTCTCAGGGTTGTCGACACTGAAGCTTTCTTT. It specifies CASSPLRVVDTEAFF.

The CDR3 protein is CASSYGGQATYEQYF. Here the CDR3 DNA reads TGTGCCAGCAGTTACGGGGGCCAGGCGACCTACGAGCAGTACTTC. V and J are TRBV6-5 and TRBJ2-7; D may be TRBD1 (6 bases). Germline V gene sequence: CDR1 MNHEY, CDR2 SVGAGI. This CDR3 has 15 amino acids. Trimming pared 2 bases from V and 2 bases from J, leaving 13 bases between.

This chain uses TRBV19 with TRBJ1-2; 7 nucleotides align to TRBD1. V gave up 4 bases and J gave up 6 bases; unmatched junction bases: 8. Germline-derived CDR1 and CDR2 are LNHDA and SQIVND (reference sequence). This CDR3 spans 14 amino acids. The CDR3 loop is CASSNRQGGHGYTF. For the CDR3, the DNA is TGTGCCAGTAGTAATAGACAGGGCGGCCATGGCTACACCTTC.

CDR3 coding DNA: TGTGCCAGCTTCAAGTGGGGAGGATCTACAGACGAGCAGTACTTC. Encoded protein: CASFKWGGSTDEQYF. This chain connects TRBV6-6 to TRBJ2-7, with a possible D match to TRBD2 (6 bases). This CDR3 is 15 amino acids long. The V end was cut by 8 bases, the J end by 5 bases, with 22 bases between. Germline V gene data show CDR1 as MNHNY and CDR2 as SVGAGI (reference sequence).

This chain links TRBV18 with TRBJ2-4; 8 bases fit TRBD1. The CDR3 runs to 17 residues. CDR1 KGHSH and CDR2 LQKENI come from the germline V gene. The V gene end was trimmed by 1 base and the J gene end by 0 bases; junction bases not matched to a gene: 5. The CDR3 is CASSPQGTGLAKNIQYF. The CDR3 DNA is TGTGCCAGCTCACCACAAGGGACAGGCTTAGCCAAAAACATTCAGTACTTC.

CDR3 in DNA: TGTGCCAGCAGCCTAGCGGGAGGGCTTGGAGAGACCCAGTACTTC. This sequence encodes CASSLAGGLGETQYF. The rearrangement joins TRBV9 to TRBJ2-5; 12 positions match TRBD2. CDR1 and CDR2 (germline): SGDLS, YYNGEE. The CDR3 extends over 15 amino acids. V lost 4 bases and J lost 4; bases outside the gene matches: 5.

The chain combines TRBV6-5 with TRBJ1-1; 8 nucleotides match TRBD1. V dropped 5 bases and J dropped 3; count of bases not matched to a gene: 5. Germline V gene sequence: CDR1 MNHEY, CDR2 SVGAGI. This CDR3 contains 14 residues. In DNA form, the CDR3 reads TGTGCCAGCAGTACCCGACAGGGGTACACTGAAGCTTTCTTT. This codes for CASSTRQGYTEAFF.

The J gene is TRBJ1-2, the V gene TRBV2, with a weak D call TRBD1 (5 bases). Germline lookup yields CDR1 SNHLY and CDR2 FYNNEI. The CDR3 has 11 residues. V dropped 6 bases and J dropped 8 bases, with 10 bases sitting between them. The CDR3 DNA sequence: TGTGCCAGCAGAGAGACAGAAGGCTACACCTTC. This translates into CASRETEGYTF.

The V gene is TRBV6-5, the J gene TRBJ1-2; the match to TRBD1 covers 11 bases. Per germline, CDR1 MNHEY and CDR2 SVGAGI. The CDR3 covers 15 residues. Unmatched junction bases numbered 8, after V lost 7 bases and J lost 4 bases. The CDR3 sequence: CASNPDRGLGYGYTF. The CDR3 DNA reads as TGTGCCAGCAACCCGGACAGGGGGCTTGGCTATGGCTACACCTTC.

This rearrangement joins TRBV7-2 to TRBJ2-1; D may be TRBD2 (6 bases). Trimming cost V 3 bases and J 0 bases, with 9 bases left between them. CDR1 is SGHTA and CDR2 is FQGNSA in the germline V gene. This CDR3 is 15 amino acids long. The CDR3 DNA is TGTGCCAGCAGCTTGTCTAGCGCCTCCTACAATGAGCAGTTCTTC. The encoded protein is CASSLSSASYNEQFF. Based on the CDR3 plus reference TRBV7-2 and TRBJ2-1, the full variable domain is GAGVSQSPSNKVTEKGKDVELRCDPISGHTALYWYRQSLGQGLEFLIYFQGNSAPDKSGLPSDRFSAERTGGSVSTLTIQRTQQEDSAVYLCASSLSSASYNEQFFGPGTRLTVL.

This clone was counted a single time. The chain links TRBV4-2 to TRBJ1-6; 7 bases match TRBD1. Germline CDR1 is LGHNA and CDR2 is YNFKEQ. The V gene end was trimmed by 2 bases and the J gene end by 10 bases; junction bases not matched to a gene: 8. The CDR3 extends over 15 amino acids. CDR3 in DNA: TGTGCCAGCAGCCAACCTACAGGGGACGGCTCACCCCTCCACTTT. Its translation: CASSQPTGDGSPLHF.

With respect to this clone: Other nucleotide sequences in the sample specify the same CDR3. This chain joins TRBV6-1 and TRBJ1-3; D uncertain. Germline CDR1 and CDR2: MNHNS and SASEGT. V gave up 2 bases and J gave up 3 bases, with 5 bases separating them. The CDR3 is 13 amino acids. CDR3 nucleotide sequence: TGTGCCAGCAGTGAACTAAATGGAAACACCATATATTTT. Encoded protein: CASSELNGNTIYF.

J is TRBJ1-1 and V is TRBV19; 8 bases line up with TRBD1. Looked up from germline, CDR1 is LNHDA and CDR2 is SQIVND (reference sequence). Trimming cost V 5 bases and J 1 base; bases outside gene matches: 12. The CDR3 sequence is 17 residues long. The CDR3 bases are TGTGCCAGTAGTGCCGACAGGGGATTGATAAAGAACACTGAAGCTTTCTTT. It specifies CASSADRGLIKNTEAFF. The variable domain in full, with the rest retrieved from reference TRBV19 and TRBJ1-1, is DGGITQSPKYLFRKEGQNVTLSCEQNLNHDAMYWYRQDPGQGLRLIYYSQIVNDFQKGDIAEGYSVSREKKESFPLTVTSAQKNPTAFYLCASSADRGLIKNTEAFFGQGTRLTVV.

This rearrangement joins TRBV5-6 to TRBJ2-6, with D uncertain. The germline V and J ends were trimmed by 1 base and 1 base, with 6 bases remaining between them. The CDR3 contains 15 residues. CDR1 and CDR2 from the germline V gene are SGHDT and YYEEEE. The CDR3 loop reads CASSLRFSGANVLTF. CDR3 sequence (DNA): TGTGCCAGCAGCTTGCGGTTTTCTGGGGCCAACGTCCTGACTTTC.